This T cell receptor beta chain was obtained from a study of cytomegalovirus exposure and HLA in healthy donors. On the study more broadly: An early data release held some 85 million unique TCRs from HLA-typed donors.

Vbeta (60) and Jbeta (13) primers were used in the PCR. TCRdb's table, derived via immunoSEQ multiplex PCR, lists solely in-frame clones and lacks some. The table records under 200,000 clones, about 13% of them present only once. General observations from the study: In an earlier analysis, productive rearrangement rates for most beta V segments clustered near 87% or 30%. What TCR beta sequences reportedly achieved was accurate prediction of HLA-A and HLA-B alleles in most subjects. TCR association rates varied by HLA locus in a later analysis, with DRB1 highest and HLA-C lowest.

This clone has a handful of counts. Its antigen is unknown. The CDR3 is 10 amino acids. Trimming cost V 7 bases and J 11 bases, with 14 bases left between them. Germline V gives CDR1 GTSNPN, CDR2 SVGIG (reference sequence). Specimen: PBMCs. The clonotype was recovered from a man aged 45-60 years in good health and CMV-seropositive. V usage is TRBV30 and J usage is TRBJ1-1; D is unresolved. The CDR3, as DNA: TGTGCCTTTGGATTGGGCTGGGCTTTCTTT. This gives the protein CAFGLGWAFF.